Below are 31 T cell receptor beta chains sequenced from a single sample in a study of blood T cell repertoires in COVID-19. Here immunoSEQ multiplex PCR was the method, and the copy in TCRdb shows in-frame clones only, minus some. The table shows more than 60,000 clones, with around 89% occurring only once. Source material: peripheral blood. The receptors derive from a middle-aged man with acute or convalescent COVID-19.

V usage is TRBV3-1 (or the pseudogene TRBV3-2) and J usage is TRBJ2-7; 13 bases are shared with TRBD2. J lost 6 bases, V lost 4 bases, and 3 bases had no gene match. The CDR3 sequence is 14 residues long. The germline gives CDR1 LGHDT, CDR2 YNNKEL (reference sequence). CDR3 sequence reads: CASSRTSGSLEQYF. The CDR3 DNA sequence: TGTGCCAGCAGCCGGACTAGCGGGAGTCTCGAGCAGTACTTC.

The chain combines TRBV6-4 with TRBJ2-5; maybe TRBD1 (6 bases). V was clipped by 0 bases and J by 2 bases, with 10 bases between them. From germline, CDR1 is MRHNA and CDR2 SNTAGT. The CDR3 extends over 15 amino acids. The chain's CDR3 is CASSDSTDSQETQYF. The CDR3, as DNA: TGTGCCAGCAGTGACTCCACGGACAGTCAAGAGACCCAGTACTTC.

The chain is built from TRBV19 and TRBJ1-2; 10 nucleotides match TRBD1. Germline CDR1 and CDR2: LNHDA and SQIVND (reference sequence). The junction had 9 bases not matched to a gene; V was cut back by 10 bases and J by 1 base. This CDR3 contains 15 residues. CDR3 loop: CATWDRGIHNYGYTF. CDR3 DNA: TGTGCCACCTGGGACAGGGGCATTCATAACTATGGCTACACCTTC.

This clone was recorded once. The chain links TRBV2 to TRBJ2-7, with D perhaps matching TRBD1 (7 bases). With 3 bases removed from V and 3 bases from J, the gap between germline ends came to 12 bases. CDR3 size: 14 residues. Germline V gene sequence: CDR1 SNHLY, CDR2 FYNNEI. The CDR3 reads CASSDRGTDYEQYF. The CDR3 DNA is TGTGCCAGCAGTGATCGGGGGACAGACTACGAGCAGTACTTC.

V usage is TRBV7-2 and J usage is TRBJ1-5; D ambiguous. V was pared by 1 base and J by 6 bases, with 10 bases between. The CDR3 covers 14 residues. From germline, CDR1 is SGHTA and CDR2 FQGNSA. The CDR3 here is CASSLESWAQPQHF. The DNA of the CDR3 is TGTGCCAGCAGCTTAGAGTCCTGGGCTCAGCCCCAGCATTTT.

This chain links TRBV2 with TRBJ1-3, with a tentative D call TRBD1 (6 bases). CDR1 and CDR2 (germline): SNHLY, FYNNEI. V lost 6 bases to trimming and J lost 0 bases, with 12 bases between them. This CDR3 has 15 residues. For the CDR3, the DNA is TGTGCCAGCAGGACAGGTTTTTTCTCTGGAAACACCATATATTTT. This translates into CASRTGFFSGNTIYF. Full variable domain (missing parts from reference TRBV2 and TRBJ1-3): EPEVTQTPSHQVTQMGQEVILRCVPISNHLYFYWYRQILGQKVEFLVSFYNNEISEKSEIFDDQFSVERPDGSNFTLKIRSTKLEDSAMYFCASRTGFFSGNTIYFGEGSWLTVV.

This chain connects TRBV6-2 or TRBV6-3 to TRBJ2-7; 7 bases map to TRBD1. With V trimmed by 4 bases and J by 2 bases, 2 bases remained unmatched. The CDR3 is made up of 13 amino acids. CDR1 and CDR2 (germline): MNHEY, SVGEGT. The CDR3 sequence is CASSSGGTYEQYF. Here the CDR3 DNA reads TGTGCCAGCAGTTCAGGGGGTACCTACGAGCAGTACTTC.

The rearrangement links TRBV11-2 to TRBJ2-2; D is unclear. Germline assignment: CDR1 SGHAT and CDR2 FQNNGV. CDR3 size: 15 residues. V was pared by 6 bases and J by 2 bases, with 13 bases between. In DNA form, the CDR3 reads TGTGCCAGCAGTCCTCTGGCGGTCAACACCGGGGAGCTGTTTTTT. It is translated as CASSPLAVNTGELFF.

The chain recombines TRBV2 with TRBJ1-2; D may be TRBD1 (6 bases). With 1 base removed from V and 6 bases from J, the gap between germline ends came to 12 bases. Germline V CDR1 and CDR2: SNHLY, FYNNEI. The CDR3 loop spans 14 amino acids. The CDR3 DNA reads TGTGCCAGCAGTGAAGTGACAGGTGATAATGGCTACACCTTC. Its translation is CASSEVTGDNGYTF.

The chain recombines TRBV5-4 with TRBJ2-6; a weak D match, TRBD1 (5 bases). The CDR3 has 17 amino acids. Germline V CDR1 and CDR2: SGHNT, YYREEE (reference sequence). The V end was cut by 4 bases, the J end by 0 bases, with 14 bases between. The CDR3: CASSPVGRSSGANVLTF. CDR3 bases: TGTGCCAGCAGCCCCGTGGGGCGCAGCTCTGGGGCCAACGTCCTGACTTTC.

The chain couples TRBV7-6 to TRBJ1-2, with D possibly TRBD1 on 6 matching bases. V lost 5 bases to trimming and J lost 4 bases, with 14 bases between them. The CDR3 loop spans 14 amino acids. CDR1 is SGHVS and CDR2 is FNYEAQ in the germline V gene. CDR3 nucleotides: TGTGCCAGCAGCCCTCTCTCGGACAGCTATGGCTACACCTTC. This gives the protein CASSPLSDSYGYTF. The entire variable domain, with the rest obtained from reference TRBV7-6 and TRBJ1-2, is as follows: GAGVSQSPRYKVTKRGQDVALRCDPISGHVSLYWYRQALGQGPEFLTYFNYEAQQDKSGLPNDRFSAERPEGSISTLTIQRTEQRDSAMYRCASSPLSDSYGYTFGSGTRLTVV.

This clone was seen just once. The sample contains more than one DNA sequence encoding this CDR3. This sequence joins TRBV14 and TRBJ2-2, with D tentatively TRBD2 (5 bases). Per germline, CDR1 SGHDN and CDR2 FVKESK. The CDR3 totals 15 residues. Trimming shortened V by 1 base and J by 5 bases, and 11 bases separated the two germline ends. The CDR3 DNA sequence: TGTGCCAGCAGCCAAGCGCCGAGGGTTACCGGGGAGCTGTTTTTT. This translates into CASSQAPRVTGELFF.

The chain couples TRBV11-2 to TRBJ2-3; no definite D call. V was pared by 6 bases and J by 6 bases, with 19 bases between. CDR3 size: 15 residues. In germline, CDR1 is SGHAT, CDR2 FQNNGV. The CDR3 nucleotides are TGTGCCAGCAGACCCTCCGGCTCCCGGGTGGATACGCAGTATTTT. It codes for CASRPSGSRVDTQYF.

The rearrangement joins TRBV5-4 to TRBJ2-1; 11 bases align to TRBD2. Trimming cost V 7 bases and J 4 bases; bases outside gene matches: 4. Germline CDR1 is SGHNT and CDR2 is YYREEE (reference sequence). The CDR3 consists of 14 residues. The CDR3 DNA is TGTGCCAGCGCTAGCGGGAGGAGTTACAATGAGCAGTTCTTC. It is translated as CASASGRSYNEQFF.

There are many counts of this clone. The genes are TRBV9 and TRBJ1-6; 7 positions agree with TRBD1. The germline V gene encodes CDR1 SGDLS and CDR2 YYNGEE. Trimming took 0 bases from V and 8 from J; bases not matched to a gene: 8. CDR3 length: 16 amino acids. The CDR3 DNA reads TGTGCCAGCAGCGTAGCAGGGGGAGGTTGGGATTCACCCCTCCACTTT. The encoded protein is CASSVAGGGWDSPLHF.

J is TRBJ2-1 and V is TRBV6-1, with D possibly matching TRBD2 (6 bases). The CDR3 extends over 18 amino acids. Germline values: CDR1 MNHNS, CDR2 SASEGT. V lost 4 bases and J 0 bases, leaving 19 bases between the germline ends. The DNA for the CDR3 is TGTGCCAGCAGTGTCCTTAGCGGACGCCAGAGCTCCTACAATGAGCAGTTCTTC. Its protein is CASSVLSGRQSSYNEQFF.

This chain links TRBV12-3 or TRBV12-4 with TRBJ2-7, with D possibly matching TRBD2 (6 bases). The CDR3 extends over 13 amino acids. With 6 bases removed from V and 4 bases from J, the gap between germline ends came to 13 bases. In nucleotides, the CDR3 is TGTGCCAGCAGGCCCGCGGGGAGGTACGAGCAGTACTTC. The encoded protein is CASRPAGRYEQYF.

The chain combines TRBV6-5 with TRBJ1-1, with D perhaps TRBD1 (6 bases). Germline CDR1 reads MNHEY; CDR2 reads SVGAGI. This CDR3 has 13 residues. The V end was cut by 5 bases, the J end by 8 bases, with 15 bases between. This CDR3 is CASSRTALKEAFF. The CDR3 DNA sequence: TGTGCCAGCAGTCGGACAGCCTTAAAAGAAGCTTTCTTT.

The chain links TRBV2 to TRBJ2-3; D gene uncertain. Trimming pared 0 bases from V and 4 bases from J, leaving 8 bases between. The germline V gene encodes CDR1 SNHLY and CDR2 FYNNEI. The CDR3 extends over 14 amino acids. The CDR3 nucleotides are TGTGCCAGCAGTGAAGCTCTTTTAGCAGATACGCAGTATTTT. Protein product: CASSEALLADTQYF.

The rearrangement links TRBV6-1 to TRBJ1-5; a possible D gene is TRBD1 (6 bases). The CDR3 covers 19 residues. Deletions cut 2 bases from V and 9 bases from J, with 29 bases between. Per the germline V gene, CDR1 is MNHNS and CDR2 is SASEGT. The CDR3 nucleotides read TGTGCCAGCAGTGAATTGGGAGGGGGGACCGAGGGGATGATGCGGCCCCAGCATTTT. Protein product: CASSELGGGTEGMMRPQHF.

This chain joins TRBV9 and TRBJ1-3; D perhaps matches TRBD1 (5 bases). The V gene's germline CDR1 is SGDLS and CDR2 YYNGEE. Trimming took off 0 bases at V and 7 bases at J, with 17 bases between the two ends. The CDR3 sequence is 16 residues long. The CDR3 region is CASSVADLGGVNTIYF. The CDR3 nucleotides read TGTGCCAGCAGCGTAGCTGACCTCGGGGGGGTGAACACCATATATTTT. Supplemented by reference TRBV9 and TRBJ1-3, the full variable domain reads DSGVTQTPKHLITATGQRVTLRCSPRSGDLSVYWYQQSLDQGLQFLIQYYNGEERAKGNILERFSAQQFPDLHSELNLSSLELGDSALYFCASSVADLGGVNTIYFGEGSWLTVV.

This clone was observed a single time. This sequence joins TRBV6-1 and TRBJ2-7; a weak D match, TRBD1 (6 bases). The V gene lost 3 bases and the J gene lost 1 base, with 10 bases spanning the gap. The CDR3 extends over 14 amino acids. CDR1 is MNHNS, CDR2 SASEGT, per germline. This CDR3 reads CASSERQGSYEQYF. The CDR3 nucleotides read TGTGCCAGCAGTGAGAGGCAGGGGTCCTACGAGCAGTACTTC.

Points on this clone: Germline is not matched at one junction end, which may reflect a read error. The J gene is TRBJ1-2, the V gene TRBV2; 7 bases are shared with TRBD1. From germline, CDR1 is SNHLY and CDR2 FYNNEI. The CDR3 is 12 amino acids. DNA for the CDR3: TGTGCCAGCAGTGCGGACAAGGGACAGAGATACTTC. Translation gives CASSADKGQRYF.

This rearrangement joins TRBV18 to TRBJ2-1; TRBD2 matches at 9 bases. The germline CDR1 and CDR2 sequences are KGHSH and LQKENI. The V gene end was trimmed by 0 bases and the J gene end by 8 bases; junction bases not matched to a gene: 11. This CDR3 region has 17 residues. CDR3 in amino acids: CASSPPTSSGTSHEQFF. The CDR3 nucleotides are TGTGCCAGCTCACCACCGACCTCTTCCGGGACTAGCCATGAGCAGTTCTTC.

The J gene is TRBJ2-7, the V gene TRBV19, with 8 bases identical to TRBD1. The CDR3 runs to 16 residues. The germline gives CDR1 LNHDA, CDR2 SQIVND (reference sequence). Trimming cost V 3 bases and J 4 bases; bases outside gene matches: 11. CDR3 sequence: CASSIGTGSVRYEQYF. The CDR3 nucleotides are TGTGCCAGTAGTATCGGGACAGGTTCCGTCCGGTACGAGCAGTACTTC.

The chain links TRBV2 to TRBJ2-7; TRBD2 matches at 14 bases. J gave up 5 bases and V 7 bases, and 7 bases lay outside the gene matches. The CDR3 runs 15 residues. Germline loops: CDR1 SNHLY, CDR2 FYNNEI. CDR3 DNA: TGTGCCAGCACCCTGACTAGCGGGAGGGCCGACGAGCAGTACTTC. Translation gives CASTLTSGRADEQYF.

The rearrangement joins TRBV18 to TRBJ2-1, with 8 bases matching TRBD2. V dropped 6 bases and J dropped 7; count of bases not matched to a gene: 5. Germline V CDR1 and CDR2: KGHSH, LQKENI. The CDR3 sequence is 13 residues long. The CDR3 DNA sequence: TGTGCCAGCTCTGGGACTAGTTTAAATGAGCAGTTCTTC. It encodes CASSGTSLNEQFF. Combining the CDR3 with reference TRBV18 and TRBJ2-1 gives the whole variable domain NAGVMQNPRHLVRRRGQEARLRCSPMKGHSHVYWYRQLPEEGLKFMVYLQKENIIDESGMPKERFSAEFPKEGPSILRIQQVVRGDSAAYFCASSGTSLNEQFFGPGTRLTVL.

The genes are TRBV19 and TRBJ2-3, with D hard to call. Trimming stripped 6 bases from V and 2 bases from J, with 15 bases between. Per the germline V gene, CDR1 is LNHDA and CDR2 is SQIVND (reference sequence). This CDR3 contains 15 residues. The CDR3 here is CASSGRDSNTDTQYF. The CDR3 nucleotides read TGTGCCAGTAGCGGTAGAGACTCAAACACAGATACGCAGTATTTT.

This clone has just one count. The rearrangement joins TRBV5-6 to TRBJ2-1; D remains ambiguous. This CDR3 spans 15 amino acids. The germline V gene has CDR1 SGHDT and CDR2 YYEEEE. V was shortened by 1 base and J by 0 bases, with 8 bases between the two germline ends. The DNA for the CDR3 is TGTGCCAGCAGCTTGCGGGTTTTCTCCTACAATGAGCAGTTCTTC. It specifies CASSLRVFSYNEQFF.

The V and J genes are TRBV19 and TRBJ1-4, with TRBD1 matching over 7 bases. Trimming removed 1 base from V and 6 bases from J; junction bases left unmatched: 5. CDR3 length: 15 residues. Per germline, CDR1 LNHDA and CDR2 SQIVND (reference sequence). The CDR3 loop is CASSIGGQGDEKLFF. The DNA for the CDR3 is TGTGCCAGTAGTATAGGAGGGCAGGGGGATGAAAAACTGTTTTTT.

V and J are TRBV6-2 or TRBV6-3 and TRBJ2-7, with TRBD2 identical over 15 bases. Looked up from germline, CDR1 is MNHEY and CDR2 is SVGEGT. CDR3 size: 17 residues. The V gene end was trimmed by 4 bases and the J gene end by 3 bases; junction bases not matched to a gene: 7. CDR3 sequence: CASSSPGLAGGGYEQYF. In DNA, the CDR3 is TGTGCCAGCAGTTCACCGGGACTAGCGGGAGGAGGCTACGAGCAGTACTTC.